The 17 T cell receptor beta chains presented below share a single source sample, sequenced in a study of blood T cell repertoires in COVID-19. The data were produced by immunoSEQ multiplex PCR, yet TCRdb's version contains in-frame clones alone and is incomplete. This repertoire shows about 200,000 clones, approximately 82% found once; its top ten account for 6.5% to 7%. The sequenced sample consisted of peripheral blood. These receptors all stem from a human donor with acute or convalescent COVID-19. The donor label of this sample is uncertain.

The CDR3 protein is CASSPQVGQNRNQPQHF. DNA of the CDR3: TGTGCCAGCAGCCCACAGGTAGGACAGAACCGAAATCAGCCCCAGCATTTT. V gene TRBV5-5 combines with J gene TRBJ1-5, with D possibly TRBD1 on 6 matching bases. The germline V gene encodes CDR1 SGHKS and CDR2 YYEKEE (reference sequence). The CDR3 consists of 17 residues. With 4 bases removed from V and 4 bases from J, the gap between germline ends came to 21 bases.

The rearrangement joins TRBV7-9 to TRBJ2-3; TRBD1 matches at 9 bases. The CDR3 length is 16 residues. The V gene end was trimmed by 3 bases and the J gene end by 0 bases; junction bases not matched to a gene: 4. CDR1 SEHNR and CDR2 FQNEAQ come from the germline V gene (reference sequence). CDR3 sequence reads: CASSFWTGVSTDTQYF. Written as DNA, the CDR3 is TGTGCCAGCAGCTTCTGGACAGGGGTGAGCACAGATACGCAGTATTTT.

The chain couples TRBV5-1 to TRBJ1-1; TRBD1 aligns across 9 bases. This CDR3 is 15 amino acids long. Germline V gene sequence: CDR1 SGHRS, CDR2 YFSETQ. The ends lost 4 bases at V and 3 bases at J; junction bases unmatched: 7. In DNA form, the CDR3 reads TGCGCCAGCAGCCCAGGGACAGGGCGTTACACTGAAGCTTTCTTT. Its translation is CASSPGTGRYTEAFF.

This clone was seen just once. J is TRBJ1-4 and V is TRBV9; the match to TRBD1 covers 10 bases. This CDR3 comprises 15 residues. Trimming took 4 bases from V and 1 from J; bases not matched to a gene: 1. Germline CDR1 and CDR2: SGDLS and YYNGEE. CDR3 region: CASSRDRGTNEKLFF. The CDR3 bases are TGTGCCAGCAGCAGGGACAGGGGAACTAATGAAAAACTGTTTTTT.

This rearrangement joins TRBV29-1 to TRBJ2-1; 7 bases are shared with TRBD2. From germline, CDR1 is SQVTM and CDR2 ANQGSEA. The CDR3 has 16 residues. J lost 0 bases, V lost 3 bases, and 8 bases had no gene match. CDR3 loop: CSVEVGRADSYNEQFF. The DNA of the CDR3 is TGCAGCGTTGAGGTGGGGAGGGCCGACTCCTACAATGAGCAGTTCTTC.

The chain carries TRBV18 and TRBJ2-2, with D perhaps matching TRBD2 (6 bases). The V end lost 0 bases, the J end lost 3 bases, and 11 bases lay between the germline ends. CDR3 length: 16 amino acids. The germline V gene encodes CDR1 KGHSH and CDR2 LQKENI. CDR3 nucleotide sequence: TGTGCCAGCTCACCACCTCGCGGGATGGACACCGGGGAGCTGTTTTTT. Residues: CASSPPRGMDTGELFF. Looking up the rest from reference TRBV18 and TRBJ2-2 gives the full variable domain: NAGVMQNPRHLVRRRGQEARLRCSPMKGHSHVYWYRQLPEEGLKFMVYLQKENIIDESGMPKERFSAEFPKEGPSILRIQQVVRGDSAAYFCASSPPRGMDTGELFFGEGSRLTVL.

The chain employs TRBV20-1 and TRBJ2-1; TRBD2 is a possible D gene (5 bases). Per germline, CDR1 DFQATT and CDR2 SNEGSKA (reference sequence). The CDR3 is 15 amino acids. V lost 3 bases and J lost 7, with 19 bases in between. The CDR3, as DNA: TGCAGTGCTAGTGGGCAGCGGCTCCCGGGGAATGAGCAGTTCTTC. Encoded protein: CSASGQRLPGNEQFF.

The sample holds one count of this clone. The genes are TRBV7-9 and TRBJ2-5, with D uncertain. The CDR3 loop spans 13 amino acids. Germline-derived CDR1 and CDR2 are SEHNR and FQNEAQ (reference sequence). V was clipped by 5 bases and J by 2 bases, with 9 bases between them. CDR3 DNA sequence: TGTGCCAGCAGCCTAGACTCTCAAGAGACCCAGTACTTC. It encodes CASSLDSQETQYF.

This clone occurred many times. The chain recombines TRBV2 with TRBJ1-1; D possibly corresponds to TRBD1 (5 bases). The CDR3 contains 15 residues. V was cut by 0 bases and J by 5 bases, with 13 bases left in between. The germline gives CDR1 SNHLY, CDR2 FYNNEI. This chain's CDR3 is CASSEALQGRTEAFF. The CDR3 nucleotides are TGTGCCAGCAGTGAAGCGCTTCAGGGTCGAACTGAAGCTTTCTTT.

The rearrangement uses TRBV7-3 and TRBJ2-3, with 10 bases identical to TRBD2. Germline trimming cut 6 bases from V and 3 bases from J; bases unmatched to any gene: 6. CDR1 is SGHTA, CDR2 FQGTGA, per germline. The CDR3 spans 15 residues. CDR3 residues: CASSLTSGWTDTQYF. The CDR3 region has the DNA TGTGCCAGCAGTTTGACTAGCGGGTGGACAGATACGCAGTATTTT.

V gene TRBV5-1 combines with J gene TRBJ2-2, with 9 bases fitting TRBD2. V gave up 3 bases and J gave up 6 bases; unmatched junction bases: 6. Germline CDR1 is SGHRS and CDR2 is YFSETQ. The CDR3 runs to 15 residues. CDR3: CASSSSGAGPGELFF. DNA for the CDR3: TGCGCCAGCAGCTCTAGCGGGGCGGGTCCCGGGGAGCTGTTTTTT.

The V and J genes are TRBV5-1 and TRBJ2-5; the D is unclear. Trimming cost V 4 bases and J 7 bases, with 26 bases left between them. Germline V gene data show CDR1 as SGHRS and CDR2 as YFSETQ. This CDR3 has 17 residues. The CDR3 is CASSPFNPGLERRTQYF. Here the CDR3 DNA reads TGCGCCAGCAGCCCCTTTAATCCAGGTTTAGAGAGACGGACCCAGTACTTC.

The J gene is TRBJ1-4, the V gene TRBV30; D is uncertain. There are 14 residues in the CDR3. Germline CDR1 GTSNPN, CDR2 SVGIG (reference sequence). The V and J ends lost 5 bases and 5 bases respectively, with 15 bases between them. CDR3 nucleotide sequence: TGTGCCTGGGGGAGTGGGCGGGTGAATGAAAAACTGTTTTTT. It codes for CAWGSGRVNEKLFF. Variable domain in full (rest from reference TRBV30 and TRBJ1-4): SQTIHQWPATLVQPVGSPLSLECTVEGTSNPNLYWYRQAAGRGLQLLFYSVGIGQISSEVPQNLSASRPQDRQFILSSKKLLLSDSGFYLCAWGSGRVNEKLFFGSGTQLSVL.

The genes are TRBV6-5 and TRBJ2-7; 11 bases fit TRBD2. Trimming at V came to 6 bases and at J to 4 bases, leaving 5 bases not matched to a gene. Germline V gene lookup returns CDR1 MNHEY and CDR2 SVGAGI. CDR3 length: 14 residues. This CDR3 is CASRGTSGSYEQYF. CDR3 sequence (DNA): TGTGCCAGCAGGGGGACTAGCGGCTCTTACGAGCAGTACTTC.

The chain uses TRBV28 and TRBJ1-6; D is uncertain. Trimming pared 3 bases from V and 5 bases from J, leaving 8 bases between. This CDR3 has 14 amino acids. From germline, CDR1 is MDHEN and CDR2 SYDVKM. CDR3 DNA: TGTGCCAGCAGTTTGGGGAGAGATAATTCACCCCTCCACTTT. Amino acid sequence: CASSLGRDNSPLHF.

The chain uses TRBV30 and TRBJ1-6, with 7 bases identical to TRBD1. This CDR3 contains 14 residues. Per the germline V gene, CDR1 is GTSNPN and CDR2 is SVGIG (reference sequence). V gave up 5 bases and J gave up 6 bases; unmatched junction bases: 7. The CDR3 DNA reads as TGTGCCTGGGACCGACAGGGAGGTAATTCACCCCTCCACTTT. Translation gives CAWDRQGGNSPLHF.

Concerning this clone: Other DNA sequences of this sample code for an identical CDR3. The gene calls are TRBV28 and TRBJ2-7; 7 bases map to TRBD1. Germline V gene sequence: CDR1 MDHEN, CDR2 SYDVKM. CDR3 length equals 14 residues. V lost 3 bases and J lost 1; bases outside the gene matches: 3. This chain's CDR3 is CASSLRQGSYEQYF. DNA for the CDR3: TGTGCCAGCAGTTTGCGACAGGGTTCCTACGAGCAGTACTTC.